A selection of T cell receptor beta chains follows, all from one sample in a study of T cell responses to AZD1222 COVID-19 vaccine. The table came from immunoSEQ multiplex PCR; TCRdb's copy has only in-frame clones and leaves some out. The sample gives about 110,000 clones, 70% to 90% of which show up once; about 4% is in the top ten. Sequences were derived from peripheral blood, sampled 28 days after the second AZD1222 dose. The receptors stem from an adult who received the AZD1222 COVID-19 vaccine. Each CDR3 is given without its conserved first and last residue. Clone size, where shown, is once, few, many, or a class for clones that have expanded.

TRBJ1-1 NA TRBV6-1 ASRAALNTEAF
TRBJ2-3 NA TRBV27 ASSFGPLGDTQY
TRBJ2-2 NA TRBV5-6 ASSHFLQGFRELF
TRBJ1-6 NA TRBV4-3 ASSQEQGHNSPLH
TRBJ1-6 NA TRBV4-2 ASSQDAGWSYNSPLH
TRBJ1-1 NA TRBV9 ASSLTGTDGSEAF
TRBJ2-3 NA TRBV3-1/TRBV3-2 ASSLSRTDTQY
TRBJ1-6 NA TRBV9 ASSQGDRVNNSPLH
TRBJ1-2 NA TRBV30 AWSRLQGGYT
TRBJ2-5 NA TRBV24-1 ATSGSGKGVQETQY
TRBJ1-3 NA TRBV24-1 ATSDGSSGNTIY
TRBJ2-3 NA TRBV11-2 ASSSSWASSTDTQY
TRBJ2-1 NA TRBV10-3 AISEAASVGEQF
TRBJ1-4 NA TRBV19 ASTPWGEEKLF
TRBJ1-5 NA TRBV7-2 ASSLSTGRSQPQH
TRBJ2-1 NA TRBV19 ASRSGTSGNNEQF
TRBJ1-2 NA TRBV5-4 AAKREGENGYT
TRBJ2-1 NA TRBV7-3 ASSPTSGNYNEQF
TRBJ1-2 NA TRBV7-3 ASSPLGGSYGYT
TRBJ1-2 NA TRBV19 ASSGTGRGGYT
TRBJ2-7 NA TRBV19 ASSLGAGYEQY
TRBJ2-4 NA TRBV10-3 AISEGREGLPSIQY
TRBJ2-7 NA TRBV12-3/TRBV12-4 ASSYFLAGDQY
TRBJ2-7 NA TRBV19 ASSKPQAGSYEQY
TRBJ2-5 NA TRBV3-1/TRBV3-2 ASSYPGGGETQY
TRBJ1-1 NA TRBV5-1 ASSLVLDTEAF
TRBJ2-4 NA TRBV6-5 ASMKDIAKNIQY
TRBJ2-1 NA TRBV11-3 ASKGQGYNEQF
TRBJ1-2 few TRBV10-3 AISKDRGIGGT
TRBJ2-5 NA TRBV6-5 ASSNTGTALETQY
TRBJ2-7 NA TRBV19 ASSISTGRSYEQY
TRBJ2-7 NA TRBV27 ASSLGLRGEQY
TRBJ1-5 NA TRBV5-1 ASSLQGGSNQPQH
TRBJ2-5 NA TRBV2 ASSEARGEKETQY
TRBJ1-6 NA TRBV18 ASTTGLENSPLH
TRBJ2-3 NA TRBV12-2 ASRSRSGLAGEGDTQY
TRBJ2-3 few TRBV7-2 ASSPDTSTDTQY
TRBJ1-1 NA TRBV3-1/TRBV3-2 ASARGGYSNTEAF
TRBJ2-7 NA TRBV7-6 ASSPFGAGPYEQY
TRBJ1-5 NA TRBV19 ASSIRVVQPQH
TRBJ1-6 NA TRBV27 ASSGREYSPLH
TRBJ2-5 NA TRBV19 ASRPPSTGGPSN
TRBJ2-7 NA TRBV6-1 ASSEVKRGSYEQY
TRBJ2-7 NA TRBV19 ASRLSGLAGVKYEQY
TRBJ2-1 NA TRBV15 ATSRERTALGEQF
TRBJ1-3 NA TRBV6-2/TRBV6-3 ASSRGLRNTIY
TRBJ2-1 once TRBV27 ASSLIAGGLSTTYNEQF
TRBJ1-2 NA TRBV2 ASSARGPHSYGYT
TRBJ2-7 NA TRBV7-6 ASSSTGGGEQY
TRBJ2-1 NA TRBV28 ASSGDRDHNEQF
TRBJ1-1 NA TRBV27 ASSLQGASYTEAF
TRBJ2-2 NA TRBV6-1 ASSEAAGGGELF
TRBJ2-7 NA TRBV6-1 ASSEASRGGRQY
TRBJ1-5 NA TRBV19 ASRMGGSGQPQH